The following is a T cell receptor (beta chain) sequence with its context. The table lists this clone with a count of one. Its target antigen remains unknown. No much larger clone exists at a distance of one base, and base qualities are not known. This specimen comes from a study of T cell changes during pregnancy in multiple sclerosis (dated by TCRdb to between 2019 and 2020). Regarding the complete study: Changes in the T cell repertoire over the course of pregnancy were examined in this study in women with multiple sclerosis.

Library preparation employed the immunoSEQ multiplex PCR assay. TCRdb limited this immuneACCESS table to in-frame rearrangements with V and J called. A share of clones is missing; checked studies link under half to unresolved V genes, and the rest is unexplained. This sample holds about 27,000 clones; around nine tenths were observed only once. Together, the top ten hold roughly 8.3% of the sample. CDR3 length: 16 amino acids, cysteine to phenylalanine. Just CDR3 DNA is preserved here, 48 bases in frame from base 1. Looking up the germline V gene yields CDR1 LGHNA and CDR2 YSLEER. Here V drops 0 bases and J drops 4 bases, and the junction holds 6 bases not matched to any gene.

The clonotype originates from a female donor with multiple sclerosis, enrolled in a pregnancy study. The sequencing used CD8+ T cells from peripheral blood mononuclear cells, collected in the second trimester of pregnancy. The sequence is built from TRBV4-3 and TRBJ2-3, with 8 bases matching TRBD1. The DNA sequence is as follows: TGCGCCAGCAGCCAAGAGGCTGGACAGGGTTCAGATACGCAGTATTTT. This encodes CASSQEAGQGSDTQYF.